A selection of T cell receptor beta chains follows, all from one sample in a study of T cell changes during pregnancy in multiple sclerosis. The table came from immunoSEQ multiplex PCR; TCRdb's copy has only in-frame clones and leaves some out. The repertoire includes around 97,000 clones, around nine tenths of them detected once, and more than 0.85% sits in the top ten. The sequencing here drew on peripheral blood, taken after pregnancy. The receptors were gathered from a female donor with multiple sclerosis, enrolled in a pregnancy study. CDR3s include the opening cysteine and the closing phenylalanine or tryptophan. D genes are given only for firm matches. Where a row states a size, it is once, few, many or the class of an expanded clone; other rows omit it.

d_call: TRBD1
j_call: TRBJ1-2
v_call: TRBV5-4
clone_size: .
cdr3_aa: CASSHPGQDYGYTF
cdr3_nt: TGTGCCAGCAGCCATCCGGGACAGGACTATGGCTACACCTTC

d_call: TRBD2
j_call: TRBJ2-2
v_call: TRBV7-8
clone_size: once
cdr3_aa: CASSLVAVTSGNIRELFF
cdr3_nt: TGTGCCAGCAGCTTAGTCGCAGTGACTAGCGGGAATATTCGGGAGCTGTTTTTT

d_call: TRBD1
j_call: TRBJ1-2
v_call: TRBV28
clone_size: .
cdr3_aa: CASRLSGGAEGYTF
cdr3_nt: TGTGCCAGCAGGCTCTCAGGGGGCGCGGAAGGCTACACCTTC

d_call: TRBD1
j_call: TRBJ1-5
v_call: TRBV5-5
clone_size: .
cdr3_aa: CASSLDTGERPQHF
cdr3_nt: TGTGCCAGCAGCTTGGATACAGGGGAGCGGCCCCAGCATTTT

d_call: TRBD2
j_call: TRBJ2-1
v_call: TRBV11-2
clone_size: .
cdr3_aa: CASSPLAGGYNEQFF
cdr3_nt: TGTGCCAGCAGCCCACTAGCGGGAGGGTACAATGAGCAGTTCTTC

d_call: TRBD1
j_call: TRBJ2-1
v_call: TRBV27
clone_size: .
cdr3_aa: CASSRGQGEREQFF
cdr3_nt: TGTGCCAGCAGCCGGGGACAGGGAGAGCGTGAGCAGTTCTTC

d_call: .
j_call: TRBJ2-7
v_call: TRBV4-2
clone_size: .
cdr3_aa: CASNQGGPSYEQYF
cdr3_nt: TGTGCCAGCAACCAAGGAGGCCCCTCCTACGAGCAGTACTTC

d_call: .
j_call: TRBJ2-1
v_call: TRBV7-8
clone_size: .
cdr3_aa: CASSSGAYGNEQFF
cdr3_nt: TGTGCCAGCAGCTCCGGAGCCTACGGCAATGAGCAGTTCTTC

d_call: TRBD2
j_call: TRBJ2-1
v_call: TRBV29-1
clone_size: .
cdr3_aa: CSVDGLVRNEQFF
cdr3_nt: TGCAGCGTTGATGGACTAGTTAGAAATGAGCAGTTCTTC

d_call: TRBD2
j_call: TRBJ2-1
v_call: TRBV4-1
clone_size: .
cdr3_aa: CASSQDFSGGAYNEQFF
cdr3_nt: TGCGCCAGCAGCCAAGATTTTAGCGGGGGGGCTTACAATGAGCAGTTCTTC

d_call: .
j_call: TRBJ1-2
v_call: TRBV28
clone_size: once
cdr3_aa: CASSLISGYTF
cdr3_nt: TGTGCCAGCAGTTTAATCTCGGGCTACACCTTC

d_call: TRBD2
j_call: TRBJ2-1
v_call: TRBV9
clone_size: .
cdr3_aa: CASSDTSGPYNEQFF
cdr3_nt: TGTGCCAGCAGCGACACTAGCGGTCCCTACAATGAGCAGTTCTTC

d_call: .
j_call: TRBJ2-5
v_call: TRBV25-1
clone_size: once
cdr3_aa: CASSTPGSQETQYF
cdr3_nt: TGTGCCAGCAGTACTCCGGGATCTCAAGAGACCCAGTACTTC

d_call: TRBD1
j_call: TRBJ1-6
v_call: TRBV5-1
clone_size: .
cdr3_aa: CASSLKAGGNSPLHF
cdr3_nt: TGCGCCAGCAGCTTGAAAGCAGGGGGGAATTCACCCCTCCACTTT

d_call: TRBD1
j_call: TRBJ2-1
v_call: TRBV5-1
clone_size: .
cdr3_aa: CASFGTGRSEQFF
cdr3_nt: TGCGCCAGCTTTGGGACAGGGAGAAGTGAGCAGTTCTTC

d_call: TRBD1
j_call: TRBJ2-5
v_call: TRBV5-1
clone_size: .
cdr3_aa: CASRATRTGLHQETQYF
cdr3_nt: TGCGCCAGCCGCGCCACCCGGACAGGGCTTCACCAAGAGACCCAGTACTTC

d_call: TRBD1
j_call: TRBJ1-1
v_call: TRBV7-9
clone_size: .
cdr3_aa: CASSPGRDREAFF
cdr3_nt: TGTGCCAGCAGCCCCGGGAGGGACAGAGAAGCTTTCTTT

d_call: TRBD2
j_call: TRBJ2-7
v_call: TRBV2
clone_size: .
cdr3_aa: CASRLGLAGGPGEQYF
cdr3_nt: TGTGCCAGCAGACTGGGACTAGCGGGAGGGCCTGGCGAGCAGTACTTC

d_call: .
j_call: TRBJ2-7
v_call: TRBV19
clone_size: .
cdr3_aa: CATIGGDEQYF
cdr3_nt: TGTGCCACTATCGGCGGGGATGAGCAGTACTTC

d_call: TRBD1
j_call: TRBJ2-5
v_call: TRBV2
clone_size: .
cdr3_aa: CASNPGQGVGETQYF
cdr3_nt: TGTGCCAGCAATCCGGGACAGGGGGTTGGGGAGACCCAGTACTTC

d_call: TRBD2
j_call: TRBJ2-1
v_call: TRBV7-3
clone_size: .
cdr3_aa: CASSEKGLAGVEQFF
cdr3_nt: TGTGCCAGCAGCGAAAAAGGACTAGCGGGAGTTGAGCAGTTCTTC

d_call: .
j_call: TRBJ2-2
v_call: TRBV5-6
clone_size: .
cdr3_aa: CASSLVTRGTGELFF
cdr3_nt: TGTGCCAGCAGCTTGGTCACCAGGGGTACCGGGGAGCTGTTTTTT

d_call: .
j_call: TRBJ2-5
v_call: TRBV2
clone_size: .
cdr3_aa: CASRSGAQETQYF
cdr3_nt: TGTGCCAGCAGGAGTGGGGCGCAAGAGACCCAGTACTTC

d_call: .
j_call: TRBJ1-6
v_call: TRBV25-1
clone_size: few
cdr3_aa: CASSIQGSNSPLHF
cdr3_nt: TGTGCCAGCAGTATTCAGGGAAGCAATTCACCCCTCCACTTT

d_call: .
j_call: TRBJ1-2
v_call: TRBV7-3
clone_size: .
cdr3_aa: CASSLTAGGYGYTF
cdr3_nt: TGTGCCAGCAGCTTAACGGCAGGAGGCTATGGCTACACCTTC

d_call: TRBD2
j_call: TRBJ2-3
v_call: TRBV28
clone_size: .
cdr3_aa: CASSSPSGSYSDTQYF
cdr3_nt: TGTGCCAGCAGTTCGCCTAGCGGGAGTTATTCAGATACGCAGTATTTT

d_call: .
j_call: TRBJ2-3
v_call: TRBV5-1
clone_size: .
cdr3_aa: CASSLDGASTDTQYF
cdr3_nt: TGCGCCAGCAGCTTGGATGGGGCAAGCACAGATACGCAGTATTTT

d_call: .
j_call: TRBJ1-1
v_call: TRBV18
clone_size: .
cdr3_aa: CASSQGESTEAFF
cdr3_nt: TGTGCCAGCTCACAGGGGGAGAGCACTGAAGCTTTCTTT

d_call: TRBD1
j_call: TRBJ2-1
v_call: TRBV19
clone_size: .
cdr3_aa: CASAGGEQFF
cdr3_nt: TGTGCCAGCGCAGGGGGTGAGCAGTTCTTC

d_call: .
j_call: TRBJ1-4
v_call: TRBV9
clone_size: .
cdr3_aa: CASSVVGEGKLFF
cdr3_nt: TGTGCCAGCAGCGTAGTGGGGGAGGGAAAACTGTTTTTT

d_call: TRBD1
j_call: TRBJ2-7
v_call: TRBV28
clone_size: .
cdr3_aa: CASSLSTGGREQYF
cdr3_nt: TGTGCCAGCAGTTTATCGACAGGGGGTAGGGAGCAGTACTTC

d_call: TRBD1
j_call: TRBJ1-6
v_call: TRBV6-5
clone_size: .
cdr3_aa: CASSLGQGINSPLHF
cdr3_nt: TGTGCCAGCAGCCTGGGACAGGGAATTAATTCACCCCTCCACTTT

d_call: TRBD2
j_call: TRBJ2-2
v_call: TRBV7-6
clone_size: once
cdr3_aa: CASSYLGGGSGELFF
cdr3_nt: TGTGCCAGCAGCTACCTCGGCGGGGGGTCCGGGGAGCTGTTTTTT

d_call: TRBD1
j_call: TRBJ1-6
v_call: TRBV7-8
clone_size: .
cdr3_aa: CASSPGQGGNSPLHF
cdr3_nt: TGTGCCAGCAGCCCAGGACAGGGGGGGAATTCACCCCTCCACTTT

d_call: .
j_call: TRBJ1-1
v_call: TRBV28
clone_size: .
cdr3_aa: CASSLRAGRITEAFF
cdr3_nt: TGTGCCAGCAGTTTAAGGGCAGGGAGGATCACTGAAGCTTTCTTT